Listed below are T cell receptor beta chains from one sample, sequenced in a study of T cell responses to AZD1222 COVID-19 vaccine. Some clones are missing from TCRdb's copy, which holds only in-frame ones; the method was immunoSEQ multiplex PCR. The table includes approximately 170,000 clones, approximately 88% detected once. This specimen consisted of peripheral blood, obtained 28 days after the second AZD1222 dose. The receptors here all came from an adult who received the AZD1222 COVID-19 vaccine. Both conserved end residues are part of each CDR3. A D gene is named only where the DNA matches it firmly. Not every row has a clone size; where given, it reads once, few, many or a size class.

v_call	clone_size	d_call	j_call	cdr3_aa	cdr3_nt
TRBV6-5	-	-	TRBJ2-2	CASSLGLSNTGELFF	TGTGCCAGCAGCCTTGGACTATCGAACACCGGGGAGCTGTTTTTT
TRBV9	-	TRBD2	TRBJ2-3	CASSVTSGTDTQYF	TGTGCCAGCAGCGTAACTAGCGGCACAGATACGCAGTATTTT
TRBV9	-	TRBD1	TRBJ2-5	CASSARTGDKETQYF	TGTGCCAGCAGCGCCAGGACAGGGGATAAAGAGACCCAGTACTTC
TRBV4-1	-	-	TRBJ2-7	CASSQDIGPYEQYF	TGCGCCAGCAGCCAAGATATTGGGCCCTACGAGCAGTACTTC
TRBV5-5	-	-	TRBJ1-2	CASSPGQSLYGYTF	TGTGCCAGCAGCCCCGGACAGTCCCTTTATGGCTACACCTTC
TRBV2	-	-	TRBJ1-5	CASSYRSNQPQHF	TGTGCCAGCAGTTACAGAAGCAATCAGCCCCAGCATTTT
TRBV6-5	-	-	TRBJ1-4	CASRGSLNEKLFF	TGTGCCAGCAGGGGCAGCCTTAATGAAAAACTGTTTTTT
TRBV19	-	-	TRBJ1-1	CASSTPSGGVNTEAFF	TGTGCCAGTAGTACCCCGAGTGGGGGGGTTAACACTGAAGCTTTCTTT
TRBV4-3	-	TRBD1	TRBJ1-6	CASSQVWDRVLSPLHF	TGCGCCAGCAGCCAAGTTTGGGACAGGGTACTCTCACCCCTCCACTTT
TRBV7-5	-	-	TRBJ2-2	CVRSSRHNSGELFF	TGTGTCAGAAGCTCTAGACACAACAGCGGGGAGCTGTTTTTT
TRBV5-1	-	TRBD1	TRBJ2-7	CASSLRQGGEQYF	TGCGCCAGCAGCTTAAGACAGGGTGGCGAGCAGTACTTC
TRBV5-1	-	-	TRBJ2-7	CASRDHREPYEQYF	TGCGCCAGCAGGGATCACAGGGAACCCTACGAGCAGTACTTC
TRBV19	-	-	TRBJ1-2	CASSTRQDGGYTF	TGTGCCAGTAGTACCCGACAGGACGGAGGCTACACCTTC
TRBV5-1	-	-	TRBJ2-3	CASSFTRPDTQYF	TGCGCCAGCAGCTTTACCCGTCCAGATACGCAGTATTTT
TRBV10-1	-	-	TRBJ1-2	CASSVVGRGGNYGYTF	TGCGCCAGCAGTGTAGTGGGAAGAGGAGGCAACTATGGCTACACCTTC
TRBV13	-	-	TRBJ2-1	CASSPEGASHNEQFF	TGTGCCAGCAGCCCGGAGGGGGCGAGTCACAATGAGCAGTTCTTC
TRBV10-1	once	TRBD2	TRBJ2-3	CASSEGLAGYRTQYF	TGCGCCAGCAGTGAAGGTCTAGCGGGATACCGTACGCAGTATTTT
TRBV19	once	-	TRBJ2-7	CASSIGFGATLSYEQYF	TGTGCCAGTAGTATCGGCTTCGGGGCCACGCTTTCCTACGAGCAGTACTTC
TRBV6-2/TRBV6-3	-	TRBD1	TRBJ1-5	CASSWTGDNQPQHF	TGTGCCAGCAGCTGGACAGGCGACAATCAGCCCCAGCATTTT
TRBV9	-	-	TRBJ1-4	CASSGDWTAATNEKLFF	TGTGCCAGCAGTGGAGACTGGACAGCCGCAACTAATGAAAAACTGTTTTTT
TRBV27	-	-	TRBJ2-5	CASSAKASLILETQYF	TGTGCCAGCAGTGCCAAAGCTAGCCTTATCCTAGAGACCCAGTACTTC
TRBV4-1	-	-	TRBJ2-2	CASSGYRENTGELFF	TGCGCCAGCAGCGGGTACAGGGAGAACACCGGGGAGCTGTTTTTT
TRBV2	-	-	TRBJ1-2	CASTPGAYGDGYTF	TGTGCCAGCACCCCTGGGGCGTACGGGGATGGCTACACCTTC
TRBV5-1	-	-	TRBJ2-7	CASSYRGVQYF	TGCGCCAGCAGCTACCGGGGTGTCCAGTACTTC
TRBV5-5	once	-	TRBJ1-3	CASSLTLNSGNTIYF	TGTGCCAGCAGCTTAACACTAAACTCTGGAAACACCATATATTTT
TRBV30	-	-	TRBJ1-5	CAWSGTPSNQPQHF	TGTGCCTGGAGTGGAACTCCGAGCAATCAGCCCCAGCATTTT
TRBV7-9	-	-	TRBJ2-7	CASSSDTYEQYF	TGTGCCAGCAGCTCGGACACCTACGAGCAGTACTTC
TRBV7-9	-	-	TRBJ1-1	CASSSRVGNTEAFF	TGTGCCAGCAGCTCGAGGGTCGGGAACACTGAAGCTTTCTTT
TRBV7-6	-	TRBD1	TRBJ1-4	CASRTISGQGIEKLFF	TGTGCCAGCAGAACAATTTCGGGACAGGGTATTGAAAAACTGTTTTTT
TRBV15	-	-	TRBJ1-5	CATSRRTDVWSNQPQHF	TGTGCCACCAGCAGAAGGACGGATGTGTGGAGCAATCAGCCCCAGCATTTT
TRBV2	-	TRBD2	TRBJ2-7	CASSSLAGGPSSYEQYF	TGTGCCAGCAGTTCTCTAGCGGGGGGGCCTAGCTCCTACGAGCAGTACTTC
TRBV4-1	-	TRBD1	TRBJ2-1	CASSQGTASYNEQFF	TGCGCCAGCAGCCAGGGGACAGCCTCCTACAATGAGCAGTTCTTC
TRBV9	-	TRBD1	TRBJ1-3	CASSAGQGRTGNTIYF	TGTGCCAGCAGCGCGGGACAGGGGAGGACTGGAAACACCATATATTTT
TRBV20-1	-	-	TRBJ1-2	CSARTVNGYTF	TGCAGTGCTAGGACAGTCAATGGCTACACCTTC
TRBV5-1	-	-	TRBJ2-3	CASSLARTDTQYF	TGCGCCAGCAGCTTGGCCCGCACAGATACGCAGTATTTT
TRBV6-5	-	-	TRBJ2-7	CASGVVAQYF	TGTGCCAGCGGGGTCGTAGCACAGTACTTC
TRBV5-1	-	-	TRBJ1-5	CASSPMGSNQPQHF	TGCGCCAGCAGCCCTATGGGGAGCAATCAGCCCCAGCATTTT
TRBV6-5	-	-	TRBJ2-2	CASNLWGGELFF	TGTGCCAGCAACCTTTGGGGCGGGGAGCTGTTTTTT
TRBV6-4	few	TRBD2	TRBJ2-2	CASIVAGGHTGELFF	TGTGCCAGCATTGTAGCGGGGGGCCACACCGGGGAGCTGTTTTTT
TRBV10-3	-	-	TRBJ1-5	CAISDPGVRVGQPQHF	TGTGCCATCAGTGATCCGGGGGTGAGGGTCGGCCAGCCCCAGCATTTT
TRBV28	-	-	TRBJ1-2	CASSLSSYYGYTF	TGTGCCAGCAGTTTATCGAGTTACTATGGCTACACCTTC